The 17 T cell receptor beta chains listed next were all sequenced from one sample in a study of blood T cells in healthy people across ages. It was with a sample-barcoded 5' primer and a J-beta primer mix that a second PCR of about 7 to 12 cycles was run. A single record per CDR3 protein comes from TCRdb applying MiXCR to the 5' RACE reads. The table records under 1,100,000 distinct CDR3 sequences, approximately 25% of them present only once. The sample was also linked to a second study, of T cells of mothers and their children.

The source material was blood. The receptors were gathered from a girl aged 2 to 9 in good health.

The chain recombines TRBV11-2 with TRBJ2-5, with TRBD1 matching 11 bases. After removal of 2 bases from V and 4 bases from J, the junction contained 21 bases not matched to a gene. There are 21 residues in the CDR3. Germline-derived CDR1 and CDR2 are SGHAT and FQNNGV. The CDR3 loop reads CASSLYPFPGQGVVLRETQYF. In nucleotides, the CDR3 is TGTGCCAGCAGCTTATATCCATTCCCGGGACAGGGGGTTGTATTAAGAGAGACCCAGTACTTC.

This clonotype was detected a few times. At one of its ends the junction is not consistent with the germline gene, which may arise from a read error. This chain uses TRBV5-6 with TRBJ2-5; the D call may be TRBD1 or TRBD2 (5 bases each). This CDR3 has 15 residues. Germline CDR1 reads SGHDT; CDR2 reads YYEEEE. The CDR3 DNA sequence: TGTGTCAGCAGCTTGGATTACAGGAGGCAAGAGACCCAGTACTTC. Translating gives CVSSLDYRRQETQYF.

There are a few counts of this clonotype. The V call is TRBV7-8, the J call TRBJ1-4; D call uncertain. The V end lost 0 bases, the J end lost 2 bases, and 4 bases lay between the germline ends. CDR1 and CDR2 (germline): SGHVS, FQNEAQ. CDR3 length: 14 residues. CDR3 nucleotide sequence: TGTGCCAGCAGCTTAGCTCGCACTAATGAAAAACTGTTTTTT. Encoded protein: CASSLARTNEKLFF.

The genes are TRBV29-1 and TRBJ1-1, with TRBD1 matching 7 bases. The germline gives CDR1 SQVTM, CDR2 ANQGSEA. The CDR3 sequence is 12 residues long. The junction had 4 bases not matched to a gene; V was cut back by 5 bases and J by 4 bases. The CDR3 sequence: CSVRQGTTEAFF. As DNA, the CDR3 is TGCAGCGTTCGACAGGGAACCACTGAAGCTTTCTTT.

For this clonotype: One end of the junction does not line up with germline, which may come from a read error. This chain uses TRBV7-7 with TRBJ2-1; tentative D call: TRBD2 (5 bases). This CDR3 spans 13 amino acids. Per germline, CDR1 SSHAT and CDR2 FNYEAQ (reference sequence). CDR3 bases: TGTGCTAGCAGCCTCGCGGACGGAGGAGAGCAGTTCTTC. Its protein is CASSLADGGEQFF.

V and J are TRBV7-3 and TRBJ2-5, with TRBD1 matching 10 bases. CDR1 is SGHTA and CDR2 is FQGTGA in the germline V gene. CDR3 length equals 15 residues. The ends lost 3 bases at V and 4 bases at J; junction bases unmatched: 5. This CDR3 reads CASSFGGTGAETQYF. The CDR3 nucleotides read TGTGCCAGCAGCTTCGGCGGGACAGGGGCAGAGACCCAGTACTTC.

This clonotype was picked up a small number of times. The chain is built from TRBV12-3 or TRBV12-4 and TRBJ2-3; D is unclear. The closer fit of TRBJ1-5 to the DNA end suggests the J call may be wrong. The CDR3 contains 13 residues. The CDR3 DNA sequence: TGTGCCAGCAGTTTTCCGAGAGCAGATACGCAGCATTTT. This encodes CASSFPRADTQHF.

This clonotype appeared a few times. This rearrangement joins TRBV27 to TRBJ2-5; TRBD2 agrees at 11 bases. In germline, CDR1 is MNHEY, CDR2 SMNVEV (reference sequence). The CDR3 contains 19 residues. V was pared by 0 bases and J by 1 base, with 10 bases of the junction left unmatched. The CDR3 region is CASSLSALAGALVQETQYF. The CDR3 DNA sequence: TGTGCCAGCAGTTTATCCGCACTAGCGGGGGCCTTAGTCCAAGAGACCCAGTACTTC.

The rearrangement uses TRBV4-2 and TRBJ2-5; 10 nucleotides agree with TRBD1. The germline gives CDR1 LGHNA, CDR2 YNFKEQ. The CDR3 spans 16 residues. V lost 4 bases to trimming and J lost 4 bases; unmatched junction nucleotides: 9. The CDR3 DNA follows: TGTGCCAGCAGCCCCCTCGGGACAGGGGAAAGAGAGACCCAGTACTTC. Encoded protein: CASSPLGTGERETQYF.

The V call is TRBV11-2, the J call TRBJ2-5; 7 nucleotides line up with TRBD1. With 2 bases clipped from V and 5 bases from J, the junction kept 11 bases outside the gene matches. Germline V gene data show CDR1 as SGHAT and CDR2 as FQNNGV. CDR3 length: 16 amino acids. DNA of the CDR3: TGTGCCAGCAGCTTATTGTGGACAGGACCCCAGGAGACCCAGTACTTC. Protein: CASSLLWTGPQETQYF.

Remarks on this clonotype: The junction shows a germline mismatch at one end, possibly a read error. The V gene is TRBV7-9, the J gene TRBJ2-7; 7 nucleotides line up with TRBD1. The CDR3 has 15 residues. Germline V gives CDR1 SEHNR, CDR2 FQNEAQ (reference sequence). The CDR3 spells CASSLGGQDIEEHYF. In nucleotides, the CDR3 is TGTGCCAGCAGCTTAGGAGGACAGGACATTGAGGAGCACTACTTC.

The sample holds a few counts of this clonotype. This sequence joins TRBV18 and TRBJ2-7; the D is unclear. The germline V gene has CDR1 KGHSH and CDR2 LQKENI. The length of the CDR3 is 14 residues. V was clipped by 0 bases and J by 5 bases, with 11 bases between them. The CDR3 here is CASSPPLRYHEQYF. CDR3 sequence (DNA): TGTGCCAGCTCACCACCGCTCAGGTACCACGAGCAGTACTTC.

As for this clonotype: Sequence at one end of the junction differs from germline and may be a read error. For the CDR3, the DNA is TGCGCCAGTAACAGCCAGGCCCCCTATGGCTACACCTTC. Translation gives CASNSQAPYGYTF. V usage is TRBV19 and J usage is TRBJ1-2; unclear D gene. CDR3 size: 13 residues. In germline, CDR1 is LNHDA, CDR2 SQIVND (reference sequence).

This rearrangement joins TRBV20-1 to TRBJ2-4, with D perhaps TRBD2 (6 bases). Per the germline V gene, CDR1 is DFQATT and CDR2 is SNEGSKA (reference sequence). V was pared by 5 bases and J by 8 bases, with 16 bases between. The CDR3 contains 13 residues. CDR3 in amino acids: CSALAPLEDIQYF. The DNA for the CDR3 is TGCAGTGCTCTAGCGCCATTGGAGGACATTCAGTACTTC.

The chain carries TRBV10-3 and TRBJ2-7, with TRBD1 as a possible D gene (6 bases). V lost 7 bases and J lost 3, with 16 bases in between. The CDR3 is 14 residues long. The germline CDR1 and CDR2 sequences are ENHRY and SYGVKD. The CDR3 bases are TGTGCCATCACCGATACGGACAGAGACTACGAGCAGTACTTC. This translates into CAITDTDRDYEQYF.

The rearrangement joins TRBV19 to TRBJ2-1; D not resolved. Germline V gene sequence: CDR1 LNHDA, CDR2 SQIVND (reference sequence). Trimming shortened V by 6 bases and J by 8 bases, and 11 bases separated the two germline ends. This CDR3 has 12 residues. CDR3 DNA: TGTGCCAGTAGAGGGCCGGGCGATGAGCAGTTCTTC. It specifies CASRGPGDEQFF.

The chain carries TRBV7-2 and TRBJ1-2; unclear D gene. The CDR3 is 16 residues long. From germline, CDR1 is SGHTA and CDR2 FQGNSA. V lost 1 base and J lost 0, with 12 bases in between. CDR3: CASSLEGPPSNYGYTF. CDR3 bases: TGTGCCAGCAGCTTAGAAGGGCCACCCTCTAACTATGGCTACACCTTC.